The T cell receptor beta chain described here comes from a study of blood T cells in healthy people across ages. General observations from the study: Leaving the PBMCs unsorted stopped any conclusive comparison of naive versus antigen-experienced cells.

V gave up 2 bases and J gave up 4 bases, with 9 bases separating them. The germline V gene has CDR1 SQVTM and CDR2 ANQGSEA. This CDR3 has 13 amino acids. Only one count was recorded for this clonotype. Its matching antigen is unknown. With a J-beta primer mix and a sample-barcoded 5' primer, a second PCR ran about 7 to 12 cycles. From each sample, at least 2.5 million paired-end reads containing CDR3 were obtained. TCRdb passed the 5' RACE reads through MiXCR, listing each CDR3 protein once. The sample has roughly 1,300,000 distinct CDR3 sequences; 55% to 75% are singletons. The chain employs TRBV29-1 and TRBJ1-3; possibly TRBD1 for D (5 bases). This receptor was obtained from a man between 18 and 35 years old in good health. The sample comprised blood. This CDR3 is CSVESRAGNTIYF. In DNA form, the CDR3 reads TGCAGCGTTGAAAGCAGGGCAGGAAACACCATATATTTT.